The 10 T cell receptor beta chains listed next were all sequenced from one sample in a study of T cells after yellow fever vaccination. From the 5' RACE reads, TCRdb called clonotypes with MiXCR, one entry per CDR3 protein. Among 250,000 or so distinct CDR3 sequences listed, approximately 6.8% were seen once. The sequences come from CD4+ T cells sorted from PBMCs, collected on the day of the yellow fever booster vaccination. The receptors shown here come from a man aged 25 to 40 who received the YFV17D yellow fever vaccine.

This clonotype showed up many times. This CDR3 reads CASSTPQDTQYF. The CDR3 region has the DNA TGTGCCAGCAGTACCCCCCAGGATACGCAGTATTTT. This chain joins TRBV12-3 or TRBV12-4 and TRBJ2-3; no firm D call. CDR3 length equals 12 residues. V dropped 5 bases and J dropped 6 bases, with 9 bases sitting between them.

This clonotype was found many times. The CDR3 reads CASSLRRPSYNEQFF. CDR3 nucleotides: TGTGCCAGCAGCCTCAGGCGACCCTCCTACAATGAGCAGTTCTTC. This sequence joins TRBV6-2 or TRBV6-3 and TRBJ2-1; D unresolved. The CDR3 loop spans 15 amino acids. V was cut by 6 bases and J by 0 bases, with 12 bases left in between. Germline V gene sequence: CDR1 MNHEY, CDR2 SVGEGT.

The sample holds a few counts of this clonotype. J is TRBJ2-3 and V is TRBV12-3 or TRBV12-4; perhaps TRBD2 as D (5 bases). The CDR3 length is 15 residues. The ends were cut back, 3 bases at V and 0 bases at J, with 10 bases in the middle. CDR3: CASSFRLTSTDTQYF. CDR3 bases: TGTGCCAGCAGTTTCCGACTAACTAGCACAGATACGCAGTATTTT.

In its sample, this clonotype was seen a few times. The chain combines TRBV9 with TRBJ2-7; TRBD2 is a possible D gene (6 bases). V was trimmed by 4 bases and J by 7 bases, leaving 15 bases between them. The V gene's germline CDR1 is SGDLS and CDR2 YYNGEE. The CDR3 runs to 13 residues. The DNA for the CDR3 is TGTGCCAGCAGCACGGGACTGGCAAATGAGCAGTACTTC. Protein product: CASSTGLANEQYF.

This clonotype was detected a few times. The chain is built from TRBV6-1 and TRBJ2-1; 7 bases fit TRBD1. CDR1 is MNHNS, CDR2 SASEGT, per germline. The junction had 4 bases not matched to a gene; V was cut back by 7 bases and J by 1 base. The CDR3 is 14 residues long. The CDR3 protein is CASTGGKSYNEQFF. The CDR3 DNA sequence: TGTGCCAGCACAGGGGGAAAGTCCTACAATGAGCAGTTCTTC.

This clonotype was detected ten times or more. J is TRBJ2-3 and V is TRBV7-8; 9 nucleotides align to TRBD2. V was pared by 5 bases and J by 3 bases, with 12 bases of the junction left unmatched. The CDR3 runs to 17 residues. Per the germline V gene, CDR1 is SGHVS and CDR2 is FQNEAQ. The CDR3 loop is CASSKSGRPLRTDTQYF. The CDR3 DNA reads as TGTGCCAGCAGCAAGAGCGGGAGGCCCCTCAGGACAGATACGCAGTATTTT.

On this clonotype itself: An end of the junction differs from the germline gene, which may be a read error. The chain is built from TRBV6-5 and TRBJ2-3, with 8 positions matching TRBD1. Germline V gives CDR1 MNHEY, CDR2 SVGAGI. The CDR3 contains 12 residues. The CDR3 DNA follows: TGTTCCAGCAAACAGGGGGCAGATACGCAGTATTTT. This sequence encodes CSSKQGADTQYF.

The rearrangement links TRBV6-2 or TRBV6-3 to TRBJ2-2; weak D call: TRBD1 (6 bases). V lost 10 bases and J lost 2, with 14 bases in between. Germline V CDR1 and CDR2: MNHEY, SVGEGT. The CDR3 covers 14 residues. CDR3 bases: TGTGCCACTTTTGTGGGGGCCAACACCGGGGAGCTGTTTTTT. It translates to CATFVGANTGELFF.

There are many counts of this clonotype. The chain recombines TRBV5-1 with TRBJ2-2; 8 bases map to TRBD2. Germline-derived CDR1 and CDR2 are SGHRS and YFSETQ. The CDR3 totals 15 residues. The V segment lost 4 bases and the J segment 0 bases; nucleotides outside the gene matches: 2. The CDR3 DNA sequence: TGCGCCAGCAGCGTAGCGGGGCCGAACACCGGGGAGCTGTTTTTT. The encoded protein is CASSVAGPNTGELFF.

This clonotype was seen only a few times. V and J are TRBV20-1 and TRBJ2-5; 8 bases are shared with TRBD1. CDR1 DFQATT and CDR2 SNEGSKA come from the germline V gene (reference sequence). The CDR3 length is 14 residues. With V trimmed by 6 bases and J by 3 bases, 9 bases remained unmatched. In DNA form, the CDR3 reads TGCAGTGCCCTTTCCACACAGGGGGAAGAGACCCAGTACTTC. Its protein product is CSALSTQGEETQYF.